This is a list of T cell receptor beta chains from one sample in a study of CD8+ T cells in alopecia areata. Here immunoSEQ multiplex PCR was the method, and the copy in TCRdb shows in-frame clones only, minus some. The table has about 74,000 clones, 25% to 35% seen once. Material: CD8+ T cells sorted from blood, obtained at week 4, from a patient treated with tofacitinib. These receptors came from a human donor with alopecia areata. The CDR3 runs from the conserved cysteine through the conserved F or W. D genes are given only for firm matches. Clone size is stated in some rows and not others, as once, few, many or a class when expanded.

j_call v_call d_call clone_size cdr3_aa cdr3_nt
TRBJ2-5 TRBV29-1 NA NA CSVEDLGRGGETQYF TGCAGCGTTGAAGATCTGGGTAGGGGGGGAGAGACCCAGTACTTC
TRBJ2-3 TRBV11-2 NA many CASSLGPTDTQYF TGTGCCAGCAGCTTAGGCCCCACAGATACGCAGTATTTT
TRBJ2-6 TRBV5-6 NA NA CASSPGSGANVLTF TGTGCCAGCAGCCCAGGGTCTGGGGCCAACGTCCTGACTTTC
TRBJ2-7 TRBV7-2 NA few CASSLGRNYYEQYF TGTGCCAGCAGCTTGGGACGGAACTACTACGAGCAGTACTTC
TRBJ1-5 TRBV5-6 NA NA CASSLAPSNQPQHF TGTGCCAGCAGCTTGGCCCCGAGCAATCAGCCCCAGCATTTT
TRBJ1-5 TRBV5-5 NA many CASSLARTANQPQHF TGTGCCAGCAGCTTGGCCCGGACCGCAAATCAGCCCCAGCATTTT
TRBJ2-1 TRBV10-3 TRBD1 few CAISEREFDRGSEQFF TGTGCCATCAGTGAGCGGGAATTCGACAGGGGTAGTGAGCAGTTCTTC
TRBJ1-5 TRBV4-1 NA NA CASSQAGDSNQPQHF TGCGCCAGCAGCCAAGCCGGGGATAGCAATCAGCCCCAGCATTTT
TRBJ1-2 TRBV28 NA NA CASSADQGRNYGYTF TGTGCCAGCAGTGCAGACCAGGGTAGAAACTATGGCTACACCTTC
TRBJ2-7 TRBV6-1 NA NA CASSEYSGDVYEQYF TGTGCCAGCAGTGAATATTCGGGAGACGTCTACGAGCAGTACTTC
TRBJ2-7 TRBV29-1 TRBD1 few CSVGTGSSYEQYF TGCAGCGTTGGGACAGGGAGTTCCTACGAGCAGTACTTC
TRBJ2-2 TRBV29-1 NA few CSVESFSNTGELFF TGCAGCGTTGAATCTTTCTCGAACACCGGGGAGCTGTTTTTT
TRBJ1-3 TRBV30 NA NA CAWIDPQRTRAHSGNTIYF TGTGCCTGGATCGACCCGCAACGCACCCGGGCCCACTCTGGAAACACCATATATTTT
TRBJ2-5 TRBV30 TRBD2 NA CAWSRGGSRETQYF TGTGCCTGGAGTCGGGGGGGGAGTAGAGAGACCCAGTACTTC
TRBJ2-5 TRBV7-3 TRBD1 once CASSLLDRGRGETQYF TGTGCCAGCAGCTTATTAGACAGGGGACGAGGAGAGACCCAGTACTTC
TRBJ1-2 TRBV29-1 TRBD1 NA CSVDSGQGADGYTF TGCAGCGTTGATTCTGGACAGGGGGCAGATGGCTACACCTTC
TRBJ2-3 TRBV5-6 TRBD1 NA CASSLAPGQGNPDTQYF TGTGCCAGCAGCTTGGCCCCCGGACAGGGGAACCCAGATACGCAGTATTTT
TRBJ1-4 TRBV29-1 TRBD1 NA CSAKGGTGTYEKLFF TGCAGCGCAAAGGGGGGGACAGGGACCTATGAAAAACTGTTTTTT
TRBJ2-7 TRBV28 NA NA CASSLTSASSYEQYF TGTGCCAGCAGTTTGACGTCTGCGAGCTCCTACGAGCAGTACTTC
TRBJ2-2 TRBV29-1 TRBD2 NA CSARLAGGRTGELFF TGCAGCGCCCGACTAGCGGGAGGGCGCACCGGGGAGCTGTTTTTT
TRBJ1-3 TRBV29-1 NA few CSAVSGNTIYF TGCAGCGCCGTTTCTGGAAACACCATATATTTT
TRBJ1-1 TRBV27 NA NA CASSSQGRVNTEAFF TGTGCCAGCAGTTCACAGGGTAGAGTGAACACTGAAGCTTTCTTT
TRBJ1-5 TRBV6-6 TRBD1 few CASSRDSLNQPQHF TGTGCCAGCAGCCGGGACAGTTTAAATCAGCCCCAGCATTTT
TRBJ2-2 TRBV5-6 NA NA CASSLRADTGELFF TGTGCCAGCAGCTTGAGGGCGGACACCGGGGAGCTGTTTTTT
TRBJ2-2 TRBV19 NA NA CASIGQTGTGELFF TGTGCCAGTATAGGGCAGACGGGCACCGGGGAGCTGTTTTTT
TRBJ2-7 TRBV27 NA NA CASSLTPDREEYF TGTGCCAGCAGTTTAACCCCAGACAGGGAGGAGTACTTC
TRBJ2-5 TRBV13 NA NA CASSWRQLPQETQYF TGTGCCAGCAGCTGGCGACAGTTACCCCAAGAGACCCAGTACTTC
TRBJ2-5 TRBV4-1 NA NA CASSQAAAQYF TGCGCCAGCAGCCAAGCCGCCGCCCAGTACTTC
TRBJ1-5 TRBV4-1 NA NA CASSAQGDFNSNQPQHF TGCGCCAGCAGCGCACAGGGAGATTTTAATAGCAATCAGCCCCAGCATTTT
TRBJ1-2 TRBV30 NA NA CAWSGQEGGGYTF TGTGCCTGGAGTGGACAGGAGGGCGGTGGCTACACCTTC
TRBJ2-1 TRBV14 NA few CASSQVALYNEQFF TGTGCCAGCAGCCAAGTGGCTCTCTACAATGAGCAGTTCTTC
TRBJ2-7 TRBV30 NA few CAWSPGTGAYEQYF TGTGCCTGGAGTCCCGGGACGGGAGCCTACGAGCAGTACTTC
TRBJ2-7 TRBV7-2 NA NA CASSRGVSLSYEQYF TGTGCCAGCAGCAGAGGGGTTTCTCTCTCCTACGAGCAGTACTTC
TRBJ2-1 TRBV23-1 NA few CASSPPMGTPEIGEQFF TGCGCCAGCAGCCCACCAATGGGGACACCGGAGATTGGTGAGCAGTTCTTC
TRBJ2-7 TRBV30 NA NA CAWSGQNYEQYF TGTGCCTGGAGTGGGCAGAATTACGAGCAGTACTTC
TRBJ2-2 TRBV25-1 TRBD2 NA CASSRTSGTVVGELFF TGTGCCAGCTCCCGGACTAGCGGGACCGTGGTGGGGGAGCTGTTTTTT
TRBJ2-1 TRBV29-1 TRBD2 NA CSVDPSGMFYNEQFF TGCAGCGTTGACCCTAGCGGGATGTTTTACAATGAGCAGTTCTTC
TRBJ1-1 TRBV30 NA NA CAWSVQGNTEAFF TGTGCCTGGAGTGTACAGGGTAACACTGAAGCTTTCTTT
TRBJ1-1 TRBV29-1 NA NA CSVEDGQANTEAFF TGCAGCGTTGAAGATGGGCAGGCCAACACTGAAGCTTTCTTT
TRBJ2-2 TRBV19 NA NA CASSIDPGTDYTGELFF TGTGCCAGTAGTATAGACCCCGGGACTGACTACACCGGGGAGCTGTTTTTT
TRBJ1-5 TRBV7-9 TRBD1 few CASSPDREPQHF TGTGCCAGCAGCCCGGACAGGGAGCCCCAGCATTTT
TRBJ2-7 TRBV9 NA NA CASSASQGPHYEQYF TGTGCCAGCAGCGCCTCGCAGGGACCTCACTACGAGCAGTACTTC
TRBJ2-7 TRBV9 TRBD2 NA CASSGGAGVREQYF TGTGCCAGCAGCGGTGGAGCGGGAGTGAGAGAGCAGTACTTC
TRBJ2-7 TRBV4-3 NA few CASSQVGGPGRTSNMGEQYF TGCGCCAGCAGCCAAGTTGGGGGTCCGGGACGGACATCAAATATGGGCGAGCAGTACTTC